The 6 T cell receptor beta chains listed next were all sequenced from one sample in a study of blood T cell repertoires in COVID-19. Sequencing was performed with immunoSEQ multiplex PCR; in TCRdb, only in-frame clones are kept and a portion is missing. The sample lists around 110,000 clones, 84% seen once, with approximately 4.4% in the top ten. The sample comprised peripheral blood. The source is a human donor in a cohort sampled during active COVID-19.

The chain employs TRBV27 and TRBJ2-7, with D tentatively TRBD1 (6 bases). Germline V gene data show CDR1 as MNHEY and CDR2 as SMNVEV (reference sequence). This CDR3 spans 14 amino acids. V lost 2 bases and J lost 5, with 13 bases in between. CDR3 residues: CASSLRGGSHEQYF. The DNA of the CDR3 is TGTGCCAGCAGTTTACGTGGGGGCAGCCACGAGCAGTACTTC.

The J gene is TRBJ2-7, the V gene TRBV7-9, with TRBD2 matching over 12 bases. V was clipped by 5 bases and J by 2 bases; unmatched bases: 7. Germline V CDR1 and CDR2: SEHNR, FQNEAQ (reference sequence). This CDR3 is 16 amino acids long. The CDR3 DNA sequence: TGTGCCAGCAGCCCGACTAGCGGGAGTTTCCCCTACGAGCAGTACGTC. Translated, it gives CASSPTSGSFPYEQYV.

The CDR3 loop reads CASSSGTTTYNEQFF. The CDR3, as DNA: TGTGCCAGTAGTTCCGGGACTACGACTTACAATGAGCAGTTCTTC. V usage is TRBV25-1 and J usage is TRBJ2-1, with 7 bases fitting TRBD2. Germline loops: CDR1 MGHDK, CDR2 SYGVNS. The CDR3 loop spans 15 amino acids. With V trimmed by 9 bases and J by 4 bases, 12 bases remained unmatched.

This clone was seen a handful of times. The chain recombines TRBV27 with TRBJ2-7; 12 bases line up with TRBD1. Per germline, CDR1 MNHEY and CDR2 SMNVEV (reference sequence). The ends lost 1 base at V and 1 base at J; junction bases unmatched: 8. This CDR3 is 18 amino acids long. The CDR3 loop reads CASSLFPGQGASSYEQYF. In nucleotides, the CDR3 is TGTGCCAGCAGTTTATTTCCGGGACAGGGGGCGAGTTCCTACGAGCAGTACTTC.

The chain uses TRBV7-2 and TRBJ2-4; D is undetermined. Germline-derived CDR1 and CDR2 are SGHTA and FQGNSA. V gave up 2 bases and J gave up 0 bases, with 2 bases separating them. The CDR3 length is 13 residues. Here the CDR3 reads CASSLLAKNIQYF. The DNA of the CDR3 is TGTGCCAGCAGCTTACTAGCCAAAAACATTCAGTACTTC.

V usage is TRBV7-6 and J usage is TRBJ1-6, with 8 bases that match TRBD1. V lost 5 bases, J lost 10 bases, and 10 bases stayed unmatched. The CDR3 has 15 residues. The germline V gene has CDR1 SGHVS and CDR2 FNYEAQ. The CDR3, as DNA: TGTGCCAGCAGCATAGGACAGGGCGGGGAATCACCCCTCCACTTT. Its translation: CASSIGQGGESPLHF.